A single sample gave rise to the 16 T cell receptor beta chains below, sequenced in a study of shared clonotypes between healthy human individuals. Generated by immunoSEQ multiplex PCR, the TCRdb table keeps only in-frame clones and is missing some. The sample yields 2,500,000 or so clones, just over 90% seen once. The sample taken for sequencing was naive CD4+ T cells sorted from blood. Regarding subset: CD45RA+ positively selected. The receptors here all came from a man aged 18 to 29 in good health.

The chain employs TRBV6-6 and TRBJ2-7; perhaps TRBD1 as D (6 bases). The CDR3 totals 15 residues. Trimming left V 8 bases short and J 3 bases short, with 20 bases between. Germline CDR1 and CDR2: MNHNY and SVGAGI (reference sequence). The CDR3 DNA sequence: TGTGCCAGCTCTACGTCAAACAGGGTCCGCTACGAGCAGTACTTC. Amino acid sequence: CASSTSNRVRYEQYF.

The chain employs TRBV28 and TRBJ2-7, with D unresolved. V lost 7 bases and J lost 6, with 19 bases in between. The CDR3 is 14 residues long. CDR1 is MDHEN and CDR2 is SYDVKM in the germline V gene. The CDR3, as DNA: TGTGCCAGCACCTCGGCCTCTCTTGGCCGCGAGCAGTACTTC. Translating gives CASTSASLGREQYF.

The rearrangement links TRBV5-4 to TRBJ2-5; tentative D call: TRBD1 (6 bases). CDR3 size: 15 residues. Germline V CDR1 and CDR2: SGHNT, YYREEE (reference sequence). Trimming removed 4 bases from V and 2 bases from J, with 15 bases in between. The CDR3 DNA follows: TGTGCCAGCAGCGGGGACGGGACACTACAAGAGACCCAGTACTTC. Amino acid sequence: CASSGDGTLQETQYF.

The chain joins TRBV7-9 to TRBJ2-3, with 9 bases identical to TRBD2. Looked up from germline, CDR1 is SEHNR and CDR2 is FQNEAQ (reference sequence). This CDR3 contains 13 residues. After removal of 7 bases from V and 7 bases from J, the junction contained 6 bases not matched to a gene. Written as DNA, the CDR3 is TGTGCCAGCACTAGCGGGACTATTTATACGCAGTATTTT. Amino acid sequence: CASTSGTIYTQYF.

The chain uses TRBV5-6 and TRBJ2-5; the D is unclear. This CDR3 spans 15 amino acids. Germline CDR1 reads SGHDT; CDR2 reads YYEEEE. V dropped 1 base and J dropped 1 base, with 11 bases sitting between them. Written as DNA, the CDR3 is TGTGCCAGCAGCTTGCTTGGCGGCACCCAAGAGACCCAGTACTTC. Its protein is CASSLLGGTQETQYF.

A single count supports this clone. This CDR3 reads CASSDTSGATYEQYF. CDR3 DNA sequence: TGTGCCAGCAGTGATACTAGCGGGGCCACCTACGAGCAGTACTTC. The V and J genes are TRBV2 and TRBJ2-7; TRBD2 matches at 10 bases. Losses at the gene ends were 3 bases for V and 2 bases for J; bases not matched to a gene: 4. The CDR3 has 15 residues. The germline gives CDR1 SNHLY, CDR2 FYNNEI.

Only one count was recorded for this clone. J is TRBJ1-1 and V is TRBV5-6; D not certain. Trimming removed 2 bases at V and 6 bases at J, with 11 bases between. Germline V gene sequence: CDR1 SGHDT, CDR2 YYEEEE. This CDR3 is 13 amino acids long. This CDR3 is CASSFMGMPEAFF. CDR3 bases: TGTGCCAGCAGCTTTATGGGGATGCCTGAAGCTTTCTTT. The full variable domain, in which reference TRBV5-6 and TRBJ1-1 provide the parts outside the CDR3, is DAGVTQSPTHLIKTRGQQVTLRCSPKSGHDTVSWYQQALGQGPQFIFQYYEEEERQRGNFPDRFSGHQFPNYSSELNVNALLLGDSALYLCASSFMGMPEAFFGQGTRLTVV.

This chain connects TRBV6-5 to TRBJ2-7; TRBD1 might be the D (6 bases). This CDR3 contains 14 residues. Trimming left V 5 bases short and J 0 bases short, with 11 bases between. Germline loops: CDR1 MNHEY, CDR2 SVGAGI. The CDR3: CASSRGKLSYEQYF. CDR3 bases: TGTGCCAGCAGTAGGGGGAAGCTCTCCTACGAGCAGTACTTC.

The chain employs TRBV7-6 and TRBJ2-5; 11 bases match TRBD2. CDR1 is SGHVS, CDR2 FNYEAQ, per germline. Unmatched junction bases numbered 10, after V lost 5 bases and J lost 5 bases. This CDR3 region has 16 residues. The CDR3 reads CASSLSSGRAGETQYF. Here the CDR3 DNA reads TGTGCCAGCAGCCTAAGTAGCGGGAGGGCCGGTGAGACCCAGTACTTC. The whole variable domain, remainder taken from reference TRBV7-6 and TRBJ2-5, is GAGVSQSPRYKVTKRGQDVALRCDPISGHVSLYWYRQALGQGPEFLTYFNYEAQQDKSGLPNDRFSAERPEGSISTLTIQRTEQRDSAMYRCASSLSSGRAGETQYFGPGTRLLVL.

The chain's CDR3 is CASSLPQRNSEQFF. The CDR3, as DNA: TGTGCCAGCAGCTTGCCCCAGCGTAATAGTGAGCAGTTCTTC. The chain couples TRBV5-4 to TRBJ2-1; D gene unclear. V lost 1 base to trimming and J lost 9 bases, with 14 bases between them. Germline values: CDR1 SGHNT, CDR2 YYREEE (reference sequence). This CDR3 is 14 amino acids long.

The chain employs TRBV18 and TRBJ2-5; 7 positions agree with TRBD2. V shed 2 bases, J shed 3 bases, and the junction held 3 bases outside the gene matches. Germline CDR1 reads KGHSH; CDR2 reads LQKENI. The CDR3 has 14 residues. The CDR3 nucleotides read TGTGCCAGCTCACCAGCGGGAGTGAAAGAGACCCAGTACTTC. Encoded protein: CASSPAGVKETQYF.

The CDR3 nucleotides read TGTGCCAGCAGCTTAAGCCTAGACCCCTACGAGCAGTACTTC. As protein: CASSLSLDPYEQYF. The chain employs TRBV7-2 and TRBJ2-7; D uncertain. Germline V lookup: CDR1 SGHTA, CDR2 FQGNSA. The CDR3 consists of 14 residues. V lost 2 bases and J 2 bases, leaving 10 bases between the germline ends.

V usage is TRBV2 and J usage is TRBJ1-2; 7 bases align to TRBD1. This CDR3 has 15 residues. Losses at the gene ends were 5 bases for V and 0 bases for J; bases not matched to a gene: 6. In germline, CDR1 is SNHLY, CDR2 FYNNEI. The CDR3 here is CASSQQGTSNYGYTF. The CDR3 nucleotides are TGTGCCAGCAGTCAACAGGGGACCTCTAACTATGGCTACACCTTC.

CDR3 protein: CASSPPGTRSSYNEQFF. Written as DNA, the CDR3 is TGTGCCAGCAGCCCCCCCGGGACTAGAAGCTCCTACAATGAGCAGTTCTTC. The chain joins TRBV7-6 to TRBJ2-1, with 8 bases matching TRBD2. The germline V gene has CDR1 SGHVS and CDR2 FNYEAQ. V gave up 5 bases and J gave up 0 bases; unmatched junction bases: 9. The CDR3 length is 17 residues.

J is TRBJ1-5 and V is TRBV7-2; D not resolved. This CDR3 is 13 amino acids long. Looked up from germline, CDR1 is SGHTA and CDR2 is FQGNSA. V lost 8 bases to trimming and J lost 0 bases, with 8 bases between them. CDR3: CASGDSSNQPQHF. The CDR3 bases are TGTGCCAGCGGAGATAGTAGCAATCAGCCCCAGCATTTT.

For this clone: One end of the junction varies from germline; a read error may be responsible. This chain links TRBV14 with TRBJ2-4; no reliable D call. Germline V lookup: CDR1 SGHDN, CDR2 FVKESK. The CDR3 extends over 11 amino acids. Here the CDR3 reads CAGSQYDIQYF. As DNA, the CDR3 is TGTGCCGGCAGCCAATACGACATTCAGTACTTC.